Presented here are 30 T cell receptor beta chains from one specimen sequenced in a study of blood T cell repertoires in COVID-19. This table comes from immunoSEQ multiplex PCR, and its TCRdb copy is limited to in-frame clones, with some not included. The sample holds around 120,000 clones, approximately 82% seen once. The sequenced material came from peripheral blood. These receptors originate from an older man with active or convalescent COVID-19.

The V gene is TRBV28, the J gene TRBJ1-1; TRBD1 matches at 9 bases. The V and J ends lost 6 bases and 5 bases, in that order; junction bases with no gene match: 16. Germline CDR1 MDHEN, CDR2 SYDVKM. This CDR3 has 17 amino acids. CDR3 DNA sequence: TGTGCCAGCAGGGCCCCACAGGGGGCCTCTGTTGGGACTGAAGCTTTCTTT. Amino acid sequence: CASRAPQGASVGTEAFF.

Only a few counts were recorded for this clone. The V and J genes are TRBV7-2 and TRBJ1-2; D gene uncertain. There are 14 residues in the CDR3. Germline assignment: CDR1 SGHTA and CDR2 FQGNSA. V dropped 0 bases and J dropped 2 bases, with 7 bases sitting between them. CDR3 amino acids: CASSLAAENYGYTF. CDR3 coding DNA: TGTGCCAGCAGCTTAGCGGCAGAAAACTATGGCTACACCTTC. Together with reference TRBV7-2 and TRBJ1-2, the CDR3 gives the full variable domain: GAGVSQSPSNKVTEKGKDVELRCDPISGHTALYWYRQSLGQGLEFLIYFQGNSAPDKSGLPSDRFSAERTGGSVSTLTIQRTQQEDSAVYLCASSLAAENYGYTFGSGTRLTVV.

The V and J genes are TRBV7-2 and TRBJ1-6, with no clear D. The CDR3 sequence is 16 residues long. V was pared by 0 bases and J by 9 bases, with 15 bases between. The germline gives CDR1 SGHTA, CDR2 FQGNSA. This CDR3 is CASSLAPSGISSPLHF. The DNA of the CDR3 is TGTGCCAGCAGCTTAGCGCCATCCGGGATCAGTTCACCCCTCCACTTT.

The rearrangement uses TRBV28 and TRBJ1-2; no clear D. Trimming removed 6 bases from V and 7 bases from J, with 15 bases in between. The CDR3 spans 13 residues. Germline V gene lookup returns CDR1 MDHEN and CDR2 SYDVKM. The CDR3 protein is CASSPQSLFGYTF. CDR3 in DNA: TGTGCCAGCAGCCCGCAGTCGCTCTTTGGCTACACCTTC.

The chain uses TRBV28 and TRBJ1-2; perhaps TRBD1 as D (6 bases). Germline V lookup: CDR1 MDHEN, CDR2 SYDVKM. This CDR3 has 14 residues. V dropped 5 bases and J dropped 8 bases, with 18 bases sitting between them. For the CDR3, the DNA is TGTGCCAGCAGTACGCAATACACAGGGTACGGCTACACCTTC. Its translation is CASSTQYTGYGYTF.

This clone came up once. Other DNA sequences in this specimen translate into the identical CDR3. The chain is built from TRBV12-3 or TRBV12-4 and TRBJ1-1; D unresolved. Trimming left V 1 base short and J 7 bases short, with 10 bases between. The CDR3 spans 13 residues. CDR3 protein: CASSLVLGSEAFF. The CDR3 coding sequence is TGTGCCAGCAGTTTAGTTTTAGGGAGTGAAGCTTTCTTT.

The V gene is TRBV5-1, the J gene TRBJ2-3, with a possible D match to TRBD2 (5 bases). V dropped 0 bases and J dropped 5 bases, with 16 bases sitting between them. The CDR3 spans 16 residues. The V gene's germline CDR1 is SGHRS and CDR2 YFSETQ. CDR3 bases: TGCGCCAGCAGCTTGGCCGTGTCGGGGTGGGGAGATACGCAGTATTTT. Protein product: CASSLAVSGWGDTQYF.

The genes are TRBV6-1 and TRBJ1-2; D uncertain. Between the trimmed V and J ends, which lost 0 bases and 2 bases, there was a span of 7 bases. Germline V gene lookup returns CDR1 MNHNS and CDR2 SASEGT. The CDR3 loop spans 14 amino acids. The chain's CDR3 is CASSEATGNYGYTF. The CDR3 nucleotides read TGTGCCAGCAGTGAAGCGACGGGGAACTATGGCTACACCTTC.

The table lists this clone with a few counts. The chain is built from TRBV28 and TRBJ2-1, with TRBD1 matching 8 bases. The CDR3 length is 17 residues. Germline V gene data show CDR1 as MDHEN and CDR2 as SYDVKM. Trimming at V came to 3 bases and at J to 2 bases, leaving 9 bases not matched to a gene. The chain's CDR3 is CASSFQFGQGAYNEQFF. In DNA form, the CDR3 reads TGTGCCAGCAGTTTCCAGTTTGGACAGGGTGCCTACAATGAGCAGTTCTTC.

This chain links TRBV2 with TRBJ1-2; 7 bases fit TRBD1. Germline loops: CDR1 SNHLY, CDR2 FYNNEI. Trimming took 6 bases from V and 1 from J; bases not matched to a gene: 2. This CDR3 is 13 amino acids long. The CDR3 DNA follows: TGTGCCAGCAGCGGGACAGATAACTATGGCTACACCTTC. Translated, it gives CASSGTDNYGYTF.

The genes are TRBV11-2 and TRBJ2-1, with a possible D match to TRBD1 (6 bases). Per germline, CDR1 SGHAT and CDR2 FQNNGV. V lost 5 bases, J lost 5 bases, and 16 bases lay in between. There are 15 residues in the CDR3. The CDR3 DNA is TGTGCCAGCAGCCCATCTCGGACAGTTAACAATGAGCAGTTCTTC. It specifies CASSPSRTVNNEQFF.

The chain has TRBV18 and TRBJ2-7; 7 bases are shared with TRBD1. The CDR3 spans 15 residues. V lost 2 bases, J lost 4 bases, and 8 bases stayed unmatched. Germline V lookup: CDR1 KGHSH, CDR2 LQKENI. CDR3 nucleotides: TGTGCCAGCTCACCAAGGGGGACAGCCGGGTACGAGCAGTACTTC. This translates into CASSPRGTAGYEQYF. The full variable domain, completed using reference TRBV18 and TRBJ2-7, is NAGVMQNPRHLVRRRGQEARLRCSPMKGHSHVYWYRQLPEEGLKFMVYLQKENIIDESGMPKERFSAEFPKEGPSILRIQQVVRGDSAAYFCASSPRGTAGYEQYFGPGTRLTVT.

The chain carries TRBV6-6 and TRBJ2-7, with 7 bases lining up with TRBD1. The CDR3 runs 14 residues. CDR1 is MNHNY, CDR2 SVGAGI, per germline (reference sequence). J lost 2 bases, V lost 5 bases, and 6 bases had no gene match. In nucleotides, the CDR3 is TGTGCCAGCAGTGGGCAGGGGGAGACCTACGAGCAGTACTTC. Residues: CASSGQGETYEQYF.

The chain uses TRBV6-2 or TRBV6-3 and TRBJ1-2, with D uncertain. Germline assignment: CDR1 MNHEY and CDR2 SVGEGT. V lost 3 bases, J lost 4 bases, and 12 bases lay in between. The CDR3 loop spans 14 amino acids. CDR3 sequence: CASSYPDIFYGYTF. The CDR3 nucleotides read TGTGCCAGCAGTTATCCTGACATTTTCTATGGCTACACCTTC.

The chain recombines TRBV6-5 with TRBJ1-4; D is perhaps TRBD1 (6 bases). V dropped 5 bases and J dropped 8 bases, with 15 bases sitting between them. Germline assignment: CDR1 MNHEY and CDR2 SVGAGI. This CDR3 is built from 14 residues. DNA of the CDR3: TGTGCCAGCAGTAAGGGGGACATCCGGGAAAAACTGTTTTTT. Protein: CASSKGDIREKLFF.

The chain links TRBV4-3 to TRBJ2-1; 11 bases are shared with TRBD2. The V segment lost 0 bases and the J segment 3 bases; nucleotides outside the gene matches: 1. Germline V lookup: CDR1 LGHNA, CDR2 YSLEER. CDR3 length equals 16 residues. DNA for the CDR3: TGCGCCAGCAGCCAAGATCTAGCGGGGGGCTACAATGAGCAGTTCTTC. Translating it yields CASSQDLAGGYNEQFF.

The CDR3 coding sequence is TGCGCCAGCAGCTTAACTAGCGGGGCCAGCACAGATACGCAGTATTTT. Translating gives CASSLTSGASTDTQYF. The chain employs TRBV5-1 and TRBJ2-3; 10 nucleotides line up with TRBD2. Per the germline V gene, CDR1 is SGHRS and CDR2 is YFSETQ. The CDR3 runs to 16 residues. J lost 0 bases, V lost 2 bases, and 3 bases had no gene match.

The V call is TRBV5-8, the J call TRBJ2-7, with TRBD1 as a possible D gene (6 bases). The V and J ends lost 3 bases and 0 bases respectively, with 10 bases between them. The CDR3 extends over 14 amino acids. Germline values: CDR1 SGHTS, CDR2 YDEGEE. The CDR3 region is CASSYRVGSYEQYF. DNA of the CDR3: TGTGCCAGCAGCTACAGGGTAGGCTCCTACGAGCAGTACTTC.

The rearrangement links TRBV18 to TRBJ2-5; 7 positions agree with TRBD1. V trimming: 1 base; J trimming: 4 bases; junction bases outside the gene matches: 6. Germline V gives CDR1 KGHSH, CDR2 LQKENI. CDR3 size: 15 residues. CDR3 sequence: CASSPQGATPETQYF. As DNA, the CDR3 is TGTGCCAGCTCACCACAGGGGGCTACCCCAGAGACCCAGTACTTC.

This clone has more than one count but fewer than ten. The rearrangement uses TRBV11-2 and TRBJ1-1; D perhaps matches TRBD1 (5 bases). Germline V gene data show CDR1 as SGHAT and CDR2 as FQNNGV. CDR3 length: 14 residues. Trimming took 6 bases from V and 1 from J, leaving 12 bases between them. CDR3 sequence reads: CASSYHGGNTEAFF. The DNA for the CDR3 is TGTGCCAGCAGTTACCACGGGGGGAACACTGAAGCTTTCTTT.

This chain uses TRBV5-4 with TRBJ2-7; perhaps TRBD1 as D (5 bases). Trimming took 4 bases from V and 2 from J, leaving 7 bases between them. The CDR3 extends over 12 amino acids. Germline-derived CDR1 and CDR2 are SGHNT and YYREEE (reference sequence). CDR3 amino acids: CASSLDTYEQYF. The CDR3, as DNA: TGTGCCAGCAGCCTGGACACCTACGAGCAGTACTTC. Together with reference TRBV5-4 and TRBJ2-7, the CDR3 gives the full variable domain: ETGVTQSPTHLIKTRGQQVTLRCSSQSGHNTVSWYQQALGQGPQFIFQYYREEENGRGNFPPRFSGLQFPNYSSELNVNALELDDSALYLCASSLDTYEQYFGPGTRLTVT.

V gene TRBV2 combines with J gene TRBJ1-1, with TRBD1 as a possible D gene (5 bases). Germline lookup yields CDR1 SNHLY and CDR2 FYNNEI. V was cut by 6 bases and J by 0 bases, with 8 bases left in between. The length of the CDR3 is 13 residues. The CDR3 protein is CASRGRLNTEAFF. The CDR3 nucleotides are TGTGCCAGCAGGGGGCGTCTGAACACTGAAGCTTTCTTT.

The chain joins TRBV7-9 to TRBJ2-7, with D tentatively TRBD1 (6 bases). The V gene's germline CDR1 is SEHNR and CDR2 FQNEAQ (reference sequence). Trimming shortened V by 1 base and J by 2 bases, and 9 bases separated the two germline ends. This CDR3 region has 14 residues. The CDR3 reads CASSLGGGAYEQYF. The CDR3 DNA reads TGTGCCAGCAGCTTAGGAGGGGGTGCCTACGAGCAGTACTTC.

The chain employs TRBV5-8 and TRBJ2-7, with TRBD1 matching over 9 bases. Germline V gene lookup returns CDR1 SGHTS and CDR2 YDEGEE. V shed 4 bases and J 5 bases; nucleotides not matched to a gene: 7. CDR3 length: 14 residues. The CDR3 sequence: CASSRGQGSNEQYF. CDR3 nucleotide sequence: TGTGCCAGCAGCCGCGGACAGGGGAGCAACGAGCAGTACTTC.

The chain carries TRBV24-1 and TRBJ2-3; tentative D call: TRBD1 (7 bases). CDR1 and CDR2 from the germline V gene are KGHDR and SFDVKD. V lost 4 bases to trimming and J lost 0 bases, with 10 bases between them. This CDR3 is 15 amino acids long. CDR3 DNA sequence: TGTGCCACCAGTGACGCAGGGGGGAGCACAGATACGCAGTATTTT. This gives the protein CATSDAGGSTDTQYF.

This chain links TRBV5-5 with TRBJ1-2, with 8 bases that match TRBD1. J was trimmed by 1 base and V by 1 base; bases with no gene match: 6. CDR1 is SGHKS, CDR2 YYEKEE, per germline (reference sequence). The CDR3 has 16 amino acids. CDR3 loop: CASSLSGTGNNYGYTF. CDR3 in DNA: TGTGCCAGCAGCTTGTCCGGGACAGGAAATAACTATGGCTACACCTTC.

V gene TRBV28 combines with J gene TRBJ1-1, with 7 bases that match TRBD1. Losses at the gene ends were 5 bases for V and 4 bases for J; bases not matched to a gene: 13. The CDR3 is 16 residues long. CDR1 and CDR2 (germline): MDHEN, SYDVKM. The CDR3 spells CASSTRQGWFGTEAFF. The CDR3 bases are TGTGCCAGCAGTACCCGACAGGGCTGGTTTGGCACTGAAGCTTTCTTT.

The rearrangement links TRBV19 to TRBJ1-3; TRBD1 might be the D (5 bases). This CDR3 is 14 amino acids long. CDR1 and CDR2 from the germline V gene are LNHDA and SQIVND (reference sequence). The germline V and J ends were trimmed by 3 bases and 4 bases, with 10 bases remaining between them. CDR3 region: CASSIRGAGNTIYF. CDR3 nucleotides: TGTGCCAGTAGTATTCGCGGGGCAGGAAACACCATATATTTT.

This chain uses TRBV29-1 with TRBJ2-5; TRBD1 aligns across 7 bases. Germline trimming cut 6 bases from V and 2 bases from J; bases unmatched to any gene: 6. This CDR3 is built from 13 residues. CDR1 and CDR2 from the germline V gene are SQVTM and ANQGSEA. CDR3 nucleotides: TGCAGCGTCCACAGGGGATTACAAGAGACCCAGTACTTC. This gives the protein CSVHRGLQETQYF.

V and J are TRBV7-2 and TRBJ2-1; 9 bases map to TRBD1. There are 15 residues in the CDR3. V lost 5 bases, J lost 3 bases, and 5 bases stayed unmatched. Germline CDR1 is SGHTA and CDR2 is FQGNSA. DNA for the CDR3: TGTGCCAGCAGCACGGACAGGGGATTCTACAATGAGCAGTTCTTC. Amino acid sequence: CASSTDRGFYNEQFF.